These 12 T cell receptor beta chains originate from one sample sequenced in a study of T cell changes during pregnancy in multiple sclerosis. Produced via immunoSEQ multiplex PCR; TCRdb's table is partial and in-frame only. The table records tens of thousands of clones, 91% of them present only once. The source material was peripheral blood, sampled in the first trimester of pregnancy. These receptors originate from a female donor with multiple sclerosis, enrolled in a pregnancy study.

DNA for the CDR3: TGTGCCAGCAGCTTCAGTGGAGGGAACACTGAAGCTTTCTTT. As protein: CASSFSGGNTEAFF. This rearrangement joins TRBV7-9 to TRBJ1-1; D is undetermined. The CDR3 covers 14 residues. V was pared by 3 bases and J by 1 base, with 9 bases between. Germline V lookup: CDR1 SEHNR, CDR2 FQNEAQ (reference sequence). The full variable domain, its missing parts supplied by reference TRBV7-9 and TRBJ1-1, is DTGVSQNPRHKITKRGQNVTFRCDPISEHNRLYWYRQTLGQGPEFLTYFQNEAQLEKSRLLSDRFSAERPKGSFSTLEIQRTEQGDSAMYLCASSFSGGNTEAFFGQGTRLTVV.

The rearrangement joins TRBV29-1 to TRBJ2-1; 9 nucleotides agree with TRBD2. This CDR3 contains 13 residues. In germline, CDR1 is SQVTM, CDR2 ANQGSEA. V lost 7 bases, J lost 7 bases, and 8 bases stayed unmatched. CDR3 DNA: TGCAGCGGCGGGCGGGAGGGTTGGAATGAGCAGTTCTTC. Protein product: CSGGREGWNEQFF.

The V gene is TRBV7-9, the J gene TRBJ1-3; TRBD1 aligns across 7 bases. The J segment lost 4 bases and the V segment lost 2 bases, leaving 14 bases of the junction unmatched. Germline V gives CDR1 SEHNR, CDR2 FQNEAQ (reference sequence). The CDR3 sequence is 18 residues long. Written as DNA, the CDR3 is TGTGCCAGCAGCTTACCCTCTTCTATTAGACAGGGCGGAAACACCATATATTTT. Its translation is CASSLPSSIRQGGNTIYF. Together with reference TRBV7-9 and TRBJ1-3, the CDR3 gives the full variable domain: DTGVSQNPRHKITKRGQNVTFRCDPISEHNRLYWYRQTLGQGPEFLTYFQNEAQLEKSRLLSDRFSAERPKGSFSTLEIQRTEQGDSAMYLCASSLPSSIRQGGNTIYFGEGSWLTVV.

This CDR3 reads CASSHSWGQRERADTQYF. The CDR3, as DNA: TGTGCCAGCAGCCATTCGTGGGGACAGCGGGAGAGGGCAGATACGCAGTATTTT. V is TRBV27 and J is TRBJ2-3; D may be TRBD2 (8 bases). CDR1 is MNHEY and CDR2 is SMNVEV in the germline V gene (reference sequence). The germline V and J ends were trimmed by 6 bases and 4 bases, with 26 bases remaining between them. The CDR3 extends over 18 amino acids.

The chain joins TRBV28 to TRBJ2-7, with a possible D match to TRBD1 (5 bases). The CDR3 spans 15 residues. V was clipped by 4 bases and J by 6 bases, with 19 bases between them. Per the germline V gene, CDR1 is MDHEN and CDR2 is SYDVKM. CDR3 sequence reads: CASSSIPPSGCEQYF. In DNA, the CDR3 is TGTGCCAGCAGTTCTATTCCCCCTTCAGGGTGCGAGCAGTACTTC. The full variable domain, with the rest looked up from reference TRBV28 and TRBJ2-7, is DVKVTQSSRYLVKRTGEKVFLECVQDMDHENMFWYRQDPGLGLRLIYFSYDVKMKEKGDIPEGYSVSREKKERFSLILESASTNQTSMYLCASSSIPPSGCEQYFGPGTRLTVT.

CDR3 coding DNA: TGTGCCAGCAGATTGGGTGTTCGGGCAGATACGCAGTATTTT. It specifies CASRLGVRADTQYF. The chain has TRBV28 and TRBJ2-3; the D is unclear. The V end lost 6 bases, the J end lost 4 bases, and 14 bases lay between the germline ends. Germline-derived CDR1 and CDR2 are MDHEN and SYDVKM. The CDR3 runs 14 residues.

The J gene is TRBJ2-1, the V gene TRBV4-1; TRBD1 aligns across 7 bases. The CDR3 contains 16 residues. Germline V gene data show CDR1 as MGHRA and CDR2 as YSYEKL. Unmatched junction bases numbered 8, after V lost 1 base and J lost 5 bases. CDR3 bases: TGCGCCAGCAGCCAAGCAGGGGGACAGACCGACAATGAGCAGTTCTTC. This encodes CASSQAGGQTDNEQFF.

The chain recombines TRBV19 with TRBJ2-7; weak D call: TRBD2 (6 bases). In germline, CDR1 is LNHDA, CDR2 SQIVND (reference sequence). V gave up 4 bases and J gave up 4 bases, with 8 bases separating them. CDR3 length: 12 residues. The CDR3, as DNA: TGTGCCAGTAGTACCGCGGGATACGAGCAGTACTTC. It codes for CASSTAGYEQYF.

The J gene is TRBJ1-1, the V gene TRBV7-9; D is unclear. The CDR3 totals 13 residues. CDR1 SEHNR and CDR2 FQNEAQ come from the germline V gene (reference sequence). The germline V and J ends were trimmed by 1 base and 3 bases, with 6 bases remaining between them. CDR3 coding DNA: TGTGCCAGCAGCTTAGAGCCCTACACTGAAGCTTTCTTT. Encoded protein: CASSLEPYTEAFF.

The rearrangement links TRBV7-7 to TRBJ2-5; TRBD1 aligns across 11 bases. The CDR3 consists of 14 residues. After removal of 4 bases from V and 6 bases from J, the junction contained 4 bases not matched to a gene. The V gene's germline CDR1 is SSHAT and CDR2 FNYEAQ (reference sequence). The CDR3, as DNA: TGTGCCAGCAGCTCCGGACAGGGGGCACAGACCCAGTACTTC. Translation gives CASSSGQGAQTQYF.

The rearrangement joins TRBV6-1 to TRBJ1-6; TRBD1 agrees at 9 bases. This CDR3 is built from 14 residues. The junction had 8 bases not matched to a gene; V was cut back by 10 bases and J by 7 bases. Germline V lookup: CDR1 MNHNS, CDR2 SASEGT. The DNA of the CDR3 is TGTGCCACCCTCCGGACAGGGGAGAATTCACCCCTCCACTTT. Translated, it gives CATLRTGENSPLHF.

The V call is TRBV27, the J call TRBJ1-2, with 8 positions matching TRBD1. The trim removed 3 bases at V and 6 bases at J, leaving 9 bases unmatched. There are 15 residues in the CDR3. Germline V gene data show CDR1 as MNHEY and CDR2 as SMNVEV (reference sequence). In nucleotides, the CDR3 is TGTGCCAGCAGTTTTGGTAGACAGGGGCGGAATGGCTACACCTTC. Protein product: CASSFGRQGRNGYTF.